This T cell receptor (beta chain) was sequenced for a study of blood T cell repertoires in COVID-19. Study as a whole: Specimens from acute and convalescent COVID-19 originated in the United States, Italy and Spain. Nucleic acid was either cDNA or gDNA, and it came from T cells, B-cell-depleted T cells, or PBMCs.

Enrollees, about 18 to 100 years old, lived in approximately 25 US areas. Sequencing used immunoSEQ multiplex PCR; TCRdb keeps in-frame clones, though not all of them. Here the sample spans more than 100,000 clones, around 80% being singletons. Germline V gene lookup returns CDR1 SGHTA and CDR2 FQGNSA. The CDR3 consists of 14 residues. V was shortened by 5 bases and J by 3 bases, with 13 bases between the two germline ends. The sequenced material came from PBMCs or T cells enriched from blood (not recorded which). The source of this sequence is a man aged 35-49 years with acute COVID-19. The rearrangement links TRBV7-2 to TRBJ1-1, with a possible D match to TRBD1 (5 bases). The CDR3 reads CASSPRQRYTEAFF. CDR3 bases: TGTGCCAGCAGCCCACGACAGAGATACACTGAAGCTTTCTTT.